The sequence of this TCR beta chain was determined in a study of cytomegalovirus exposure and HLA in healthy donors. The study's findings and limits: The classifier reportedly diagnosed cytomegalovirus status with high specificity and sensitivity.

Regarding donors, all were healthy bone marrow donors. The PCR was carried out with 60 Vbeta primers and 13 Jbeta primers. Profiling relied on immunoSEQ multiplex PCR, and the TCRdb table lists in-frame clones only, not all of them. The table has some 150,000 clones, over 70% seen once; the top ten hold around 6.8%. CDR1 is KGHSH, CDR2 LQKENI, per germline. The CDR3 covers 15 residues. The V gene end was trimmed by 3 bases and the J gene end by 7 bases; junction bases not matched to a gene: 9. This clone was seen only a few times. The antigen is undetermined. The genes are TRBV18 and TRBJ2-1; 7 bases map to TRBD2. The TCR comes from a man between 40 and 49 years old in good health and CMV-seropositive. The sample taken for sequencing was PBMCs. CDR3 sequence (DNA): TGTGCCAGCTCACCCCCTAGCGGCTTGGGTAATGAGCAGTTCTTC. It translates to CASSPPSGLGNEQFF. The variable domain in full, with the rest retrieved from reference TRBV18 and TRBJ2-1, is NAGVMQNPRHLVRRRGQEARLRCSPMKGHSHVYWYRQLPEEGLKFMVYLQKENIIDESGMPKERFSAEFPKEGPSILRIQQVVRGDSAAYFCASSPPSGLGNEQFFGPGTRLTVL.